These 8 T cell receptor beta chains originate from one sample sequenced in a study of blood T cell repertoires in COVID-19. The table came from immunoSEQ multiplex PCR; TCRdb's copy has only in-frame clones and leaves some out. The sample shows 130,000 to 150,000 clones, 80% to 85% of them seen only once. The sample consisted of PBMCs or T cells enriched from blood (not recorded which). The receptors were gathered from a woman in her forties or fifties who had been exposed to COVID-19.

The chain combines TRBV2 with TRBJ2-1; a weak D match, TRBD1 (6 bases). Trimming stripped 4 bases from V and 0 bases from J, with 10 bases between. The CDR3 has 15 residues. Germline values: CDR1 SNHLY, CDR2 FYNNEI. In nucleotides, the CDR3 is TGTGCCAGCAGTGGAGACAGGAGCTCCTACAATGAGCAGTTCTTC. This sequence encodes CASSGDRSSYNEQFF.

This chain links TRBV3-1 (or the pseudogene TRBV3-2) with TRBJ1-1; the match to TRBD1 covers 8 bases. Germline loops: CDR1 LGHDT, CDR2 YNNKEL (reference sequence). V lost 4 bases to trimming and J lost 1 base; unmatched junction nucleotides: 8. The CDR3 totals 16 residues. CDR3 nucleotide sequence: TGTGCCAGCAGCCTTAGACGGACAGGGACGAACACTGAAGCTTTCTTT. Amino acid sequence: CASSLRRTGTNTEAFF.

The chain has TRBV5-6 and TRBJ1-2; 10 positions match TRBD1. V shed 1 base, J shed 8 bases, and the junction held 8 bases outside the gene matches. This CDR3 region has 15 residues. Germline assignment: CDR1 SGHDT and CDR2 YYEEEE. The CDR3 DNA is TGTGCCAGCAGCTTGACGACAGGGGGCCTACCCGGCTACACCTTC. Amino acid sequence: CASSLTTGGLPGYTF. Combining the CDR3 with reference TRBV5-6 and TRBJ1-2 gives the whole variable domain DAGVTQSPTHLIKTRGQQVTLRCSPKSGHDTVSWYQQALGQGPQFIFQYYEEEERQRGNFPDRFSGHQFPNYSSELNVNALLLGDSALYLCASSLTTGGLPGYTFGSGTRLTVV.

The rearrangement joins TRBV2 to TRBJ2-1; 10 bases line up with TRBD2. The V gene's germline CDR1 is SNHLY and CDR2 FYNNEI. There are 15 residues in the CDR3. Trimming removed 11 bases from V and 7 bases from J; junction bases left unmatched: 14. The CDR3 bases are TGTGCCCTCCAACCCCGAACTAGCGGGGAGAATGAGCAGTTCTTC. Its protein product is CALQPRTSGENEQFF. Combining the CDR3 with reference TRBV2 and TRBJ2-1 gives the whole variable domain EPEVTQTPSHQVTQMGQEVILRCVPISNHLYFYWYRQILGQKVEFLVSFYNNEISEKSEIFDDQFSVERPDGSNFTLKIRSTKLEDSAMYFCALQPRTSGENEQFFGPGTRLTVL.

The CDR3 DNA sequence: TGTGCCAGCAGCTTAAGGAGAGAGTCCGAGCTGTTTTTT. It encodes CASSLRRESELFF. The chain recombines TRBV7-6 with TRBJ2-2; unclear D gene. This CDR3 spans 13 amino acids. Trimming removed 2 bases at V and 11 bases at J, with 12 bases between. The germline CDR1 and CDR2 sequences are SGHVS and FNYEAQ.

This chain joins TRBV19 and TRBJ2-1; TRBD1 matches at 8 bases. V trimming: 6 bases; J trimming: 8 bases; junction bases outside the gene matches: 9. Germline-derived CDR1 and CDR2 are LNHDA and SQIVND (reference sequence). The CDR3 covers 14 residues. This CDR3 is CASRRTGSVHEQFF. CDR3 nucleotides: TGTGCCAGTAGGAGGACAGGGTCGGTTCATGAGCAGTTCTTC.

The V call is TRBV6-6, the J call TRBJ2-7; possibly TRBD1 for D (6 bases). The CDR3 is 11 residues long. Germline values: CDR1 MNHNY, CDR2 SVGAGI (reference sequence). Trimming took 8 bases from V and 3 from J, leaving 8 bases between them. CDR3 sequence: CASLTGYEQYF. As DNA, the CDR3 is TGTGCCAGCTTGACAGGCTACGAGCAGTACTTC.

The rearrangement joins TRBV6-5 to TRBJ1-2, with D maybe TRBD1 (6 bases). Per the germline V gene, CDR1 is MNHEY and CDR2 is SVGAGI. This CDR3 is 13 amino acids long. Trimming stripped 6 bases from V and 4 bases from J, with 12 bases between. Here the CDR3 reads CASSPQGGYGYTF. The CDR3, as DNA: TGTGCCAGCAGCCCACAGGGTGGCTATGGCTACACCTTC.